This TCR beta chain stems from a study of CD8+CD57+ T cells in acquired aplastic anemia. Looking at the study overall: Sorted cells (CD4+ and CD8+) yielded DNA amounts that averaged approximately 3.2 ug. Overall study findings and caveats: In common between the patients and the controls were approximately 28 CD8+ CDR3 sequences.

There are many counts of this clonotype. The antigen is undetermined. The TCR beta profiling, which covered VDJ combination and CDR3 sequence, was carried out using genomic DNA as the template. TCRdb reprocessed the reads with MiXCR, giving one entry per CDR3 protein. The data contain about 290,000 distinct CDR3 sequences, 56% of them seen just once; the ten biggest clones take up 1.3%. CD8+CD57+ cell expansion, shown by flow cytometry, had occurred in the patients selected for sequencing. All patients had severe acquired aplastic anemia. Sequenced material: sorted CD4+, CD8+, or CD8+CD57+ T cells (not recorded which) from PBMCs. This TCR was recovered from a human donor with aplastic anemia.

In DNA, the CDR3 is TGTGCCAGCAGTTTAGCGGGGGGCGACTACGAGCAGTACTTC. Protein sequence: CASSLAGGDYEQYF. This chain joins TRBV28 and TRBJ2-7, with 8 bases that match TRBD2. V gave up 2 bases and J gave up 3 bases; unmatched junction bases: 3. The CDR3 has 14 amino acids. Germline values: CDR1 MDHEN, CDR2 SYDVKM.